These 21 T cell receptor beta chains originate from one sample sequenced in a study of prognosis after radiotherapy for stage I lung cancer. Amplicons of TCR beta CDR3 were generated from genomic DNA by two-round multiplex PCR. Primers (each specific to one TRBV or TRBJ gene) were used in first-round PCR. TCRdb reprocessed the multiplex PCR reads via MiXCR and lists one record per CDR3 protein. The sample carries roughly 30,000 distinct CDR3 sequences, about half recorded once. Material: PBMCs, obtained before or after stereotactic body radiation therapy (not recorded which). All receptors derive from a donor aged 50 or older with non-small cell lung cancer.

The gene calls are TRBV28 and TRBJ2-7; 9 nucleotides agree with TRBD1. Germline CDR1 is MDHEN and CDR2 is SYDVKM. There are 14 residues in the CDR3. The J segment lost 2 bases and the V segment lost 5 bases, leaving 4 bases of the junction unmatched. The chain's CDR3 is CASSERDRAYEQYF. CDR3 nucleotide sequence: TGTGCCAGCAGTGAAAGGGACAGGGCCTACGAGCAGTACTTC.

The CDR3 reads CASSVTEYYGYTF. DNA for the CDR3: TGTGCCAGCAGTGTGACAGAGTACTATGGCTACACCTTC. This chain connects TRBV6-2 or TRBV6-3 to TRBJ1-2; tentative D call: TRBD1 (5 bases). Trimming pared 5 bases from V and 3 bases from J, leaving 10 bases between. This CDR3 has 13 residues. The germline V gene has CDR1 MNHEY and CDR2 SVGEGT.

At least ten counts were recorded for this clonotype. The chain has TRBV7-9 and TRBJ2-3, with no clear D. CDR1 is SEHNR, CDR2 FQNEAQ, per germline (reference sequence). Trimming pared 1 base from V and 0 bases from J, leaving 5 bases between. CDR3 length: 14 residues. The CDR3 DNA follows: TGTGCCAGCAGCTTAGTCGTCAGCACAGATACGCAGTATTTT. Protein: CASSLVVSTDTQYF.

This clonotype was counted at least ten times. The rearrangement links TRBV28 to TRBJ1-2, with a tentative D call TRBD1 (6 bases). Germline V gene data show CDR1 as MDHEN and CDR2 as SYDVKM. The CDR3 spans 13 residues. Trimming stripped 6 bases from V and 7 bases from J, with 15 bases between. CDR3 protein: CASSRLGAIGYTF. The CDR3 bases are TGTGCCAGCAGCCGGCTGGGGGCAATTGGCTACACCTTC.

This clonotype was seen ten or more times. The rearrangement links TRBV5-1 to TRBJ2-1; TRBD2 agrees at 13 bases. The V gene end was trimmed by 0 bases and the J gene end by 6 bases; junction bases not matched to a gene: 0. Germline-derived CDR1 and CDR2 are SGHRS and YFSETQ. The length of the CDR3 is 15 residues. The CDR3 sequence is CASSLGTSGSNEQFF. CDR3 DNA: TGCGCCAGCAGCTTGGGGACTAGCGGGAGCAATGAGCAGTTCTTC.

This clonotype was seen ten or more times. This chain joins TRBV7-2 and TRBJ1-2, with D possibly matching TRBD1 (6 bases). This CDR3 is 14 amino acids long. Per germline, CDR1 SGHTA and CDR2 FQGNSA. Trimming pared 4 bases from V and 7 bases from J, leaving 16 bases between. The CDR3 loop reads CASSSQPGGLGYTF. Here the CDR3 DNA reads TGTGCCAGCAGCTCCCAACCTGGGGGGCTTGGCTACACCTTC. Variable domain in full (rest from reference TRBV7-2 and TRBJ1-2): GAGVSQSPSNKVTEKGKDVELRCDPISGHTALYWYRQSLGQGLEFLIYFQGNSAPDKSGLPSDRFSAERTGGSVSTLTIQRTQQEDSAVYLCASSSQPGGLGYTFGSGTRLTVV.

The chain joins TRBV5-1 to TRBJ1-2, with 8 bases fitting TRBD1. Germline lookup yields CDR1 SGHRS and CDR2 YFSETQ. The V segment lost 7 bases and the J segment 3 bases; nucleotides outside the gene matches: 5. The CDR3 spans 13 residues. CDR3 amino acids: CASGQGLDYGYTF. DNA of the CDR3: TGCGCCAGCGGACAGGGTTTGGACTATGGCTACACCTTC.

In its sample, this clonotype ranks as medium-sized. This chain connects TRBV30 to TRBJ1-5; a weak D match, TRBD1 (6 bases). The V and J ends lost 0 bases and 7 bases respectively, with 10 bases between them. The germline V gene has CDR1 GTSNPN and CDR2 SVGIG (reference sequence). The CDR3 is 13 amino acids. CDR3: CAWSVGGRQPQHF. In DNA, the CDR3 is TGTGCCTGGAGTGTAGGGGGGCGGCAGCCCCAGCATTTT.

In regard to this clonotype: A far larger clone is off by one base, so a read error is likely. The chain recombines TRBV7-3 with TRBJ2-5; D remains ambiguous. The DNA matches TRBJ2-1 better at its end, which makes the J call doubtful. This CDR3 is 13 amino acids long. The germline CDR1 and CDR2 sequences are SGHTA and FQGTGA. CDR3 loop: CASIPMDGREQFF. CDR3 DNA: TGTGCCAGCATCCCGATGGATGGCCGCGAGCAGTTCTTC.

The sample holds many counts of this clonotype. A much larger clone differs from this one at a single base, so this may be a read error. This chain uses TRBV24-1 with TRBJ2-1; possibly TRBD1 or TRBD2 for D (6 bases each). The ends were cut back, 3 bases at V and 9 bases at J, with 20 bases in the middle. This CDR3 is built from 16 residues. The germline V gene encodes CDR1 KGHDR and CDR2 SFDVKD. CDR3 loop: CATSDGGQVFGAEQFF. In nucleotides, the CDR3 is TGTGCCACCAGTGATGGGGGGCAGGTCTTCGGGGCTGAGCAGTTCTTC.

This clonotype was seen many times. The CDR3 loop is CASSSSGRAFREQYF. The CDR3 DNA is TGTGCCAGTAGTTCAAGCGGGAGGGCCTTCCGGGAGCAGTACTTC. The chain has TRBV19 and TRBJ2-7; 10 bases align to TRBD2. The length of the CDR3 is 15 residues. The V and J ends lost 5 bases and 7 bases, in that order; junction bases with no gene match: 11. The germline V gene has CDR1 LNHDA and CDR2 SQIVND (reference sequence). The whole variable domain, filled in from reference TRBV19 and TRBJ2-7, reads DGGITQSPKYLFRKEGQNVTLSCEQNLNHDAMYWYRQDPGQGLRLIYYSQIVNDFQKGDIAEGYSVSREKKESFPLTVTSAQKNPTAFYLCASSSSGRAFREQYFGPGTRLTVT.

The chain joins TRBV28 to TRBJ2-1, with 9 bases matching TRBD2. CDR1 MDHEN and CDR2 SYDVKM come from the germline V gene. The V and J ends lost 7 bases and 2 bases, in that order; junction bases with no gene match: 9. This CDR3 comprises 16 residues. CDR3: CASITAGGGTYNEQFF. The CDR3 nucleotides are TGTGCCAGCATTACGGCGGGAGGGGGGACCTACAATGAGCAGTTCTTC.

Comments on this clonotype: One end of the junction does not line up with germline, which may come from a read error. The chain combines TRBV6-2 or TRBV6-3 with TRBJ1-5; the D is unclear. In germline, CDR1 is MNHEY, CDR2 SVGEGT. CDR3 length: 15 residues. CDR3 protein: CASSEAEGFYHPQHF. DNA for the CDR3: TGTGCCAGCAGTGAAGCGGAAGGGTTCTATCATCCCCAACATTTT.

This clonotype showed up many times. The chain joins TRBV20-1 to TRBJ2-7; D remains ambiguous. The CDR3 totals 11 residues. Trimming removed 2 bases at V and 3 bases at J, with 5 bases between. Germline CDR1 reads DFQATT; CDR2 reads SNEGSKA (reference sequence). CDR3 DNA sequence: TGCAGTGCTAGAAGGGACTACGAGCAGTACTTC. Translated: CSARRDYEQYF.

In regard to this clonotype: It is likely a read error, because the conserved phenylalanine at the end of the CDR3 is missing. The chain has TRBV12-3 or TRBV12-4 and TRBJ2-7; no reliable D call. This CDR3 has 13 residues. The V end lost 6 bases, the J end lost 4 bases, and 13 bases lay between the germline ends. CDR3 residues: CASSIQALYEQYL. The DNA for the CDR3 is TGTGCCAGCAGCATACAAGCCTTATACGAGCAGTACCTC.

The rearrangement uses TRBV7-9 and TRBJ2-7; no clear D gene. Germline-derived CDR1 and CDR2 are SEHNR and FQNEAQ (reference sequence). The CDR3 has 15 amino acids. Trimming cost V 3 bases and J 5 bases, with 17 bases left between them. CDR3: CASSLAQIGPDEQYF. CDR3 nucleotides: TGTGCCAGCAGCTTGGCTCAGATTGGTCCCGACGAGCAGTACTTC.

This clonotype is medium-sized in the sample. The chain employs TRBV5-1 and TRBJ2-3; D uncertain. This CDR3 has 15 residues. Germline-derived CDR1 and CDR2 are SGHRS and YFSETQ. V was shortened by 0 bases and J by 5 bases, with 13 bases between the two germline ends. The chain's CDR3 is CASSLGRRMLDTQYF. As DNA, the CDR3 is TGCGCCAGCAGCTTGGGTCGACGGATGCTAGATACGCAGTATTTT.

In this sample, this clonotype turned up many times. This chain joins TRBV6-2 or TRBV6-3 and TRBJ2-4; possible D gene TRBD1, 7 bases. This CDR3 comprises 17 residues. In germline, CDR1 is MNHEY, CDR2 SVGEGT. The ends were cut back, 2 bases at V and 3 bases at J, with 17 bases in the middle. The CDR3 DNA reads TGTGCCAGCAGTTACGGCGGAGGGGGCTACGGCAAAAACATTCAGTACTTC. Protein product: CASSYGGGGYGKNIQYF.

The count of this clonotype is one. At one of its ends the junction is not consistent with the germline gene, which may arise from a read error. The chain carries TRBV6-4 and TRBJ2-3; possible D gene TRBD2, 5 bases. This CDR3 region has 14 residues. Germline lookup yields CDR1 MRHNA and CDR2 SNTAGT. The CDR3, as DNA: TGTGCCAGCAATAGCGTAGGAAGCACATATACGCAGTATTTT. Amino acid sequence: CASNSVGSTYTQYF.

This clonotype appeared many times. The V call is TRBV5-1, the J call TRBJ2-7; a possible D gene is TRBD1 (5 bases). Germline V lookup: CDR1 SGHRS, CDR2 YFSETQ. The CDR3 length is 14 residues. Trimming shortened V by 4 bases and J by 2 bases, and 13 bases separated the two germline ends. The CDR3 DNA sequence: TGCGCCAGCAGCCAGTCGACAGCTACCTACGAGCAGTACTTC. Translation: CASSQSTATYEQYF. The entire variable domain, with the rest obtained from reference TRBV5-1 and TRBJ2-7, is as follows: KAGVTQTPRYLIKTRGQQVTLSCSPISGHRSVSWYQQTPGQGLQFLFEYFSETQRNKGNFPGRFSGRQFSNSRSEMNVSTLELGDSALYLCASSQSTATYEQYFGPGTRLTVT.

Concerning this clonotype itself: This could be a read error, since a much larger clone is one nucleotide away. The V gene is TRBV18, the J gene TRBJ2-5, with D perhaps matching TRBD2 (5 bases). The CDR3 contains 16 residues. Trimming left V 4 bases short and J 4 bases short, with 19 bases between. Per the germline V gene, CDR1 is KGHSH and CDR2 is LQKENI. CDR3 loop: CASSQGDYERRETQYF. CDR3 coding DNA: TGTGCCAGCTCACAGGGCGATTATGAGCGGCGAGAGACCCAGTACTTC.